The 30 T cell receptor beta chains listed next were all sequenced from one sample in a study of regulatory T cells in long-lasting Graves disease. Time point given: newly diagnosed GD, antithyroid drugs for less than 3 months. RNA extracted from PBMCs served as the sequencing template. HTBI primers from iRepertoire and Arm-PCR of CDR3 regions yielded the TCR beta libraries. MiXCR, applied by TCRdb to the multiplex PCR reads, yields one record per CDR3 protein. The table records about 360,000 distinct CDR3 sequences, around 15% of them present only once. The data also belong to a second study, concerning T cells in Graves' hyperthyroidism and ophthalmopathy.

The sample here was peripheral blood mononuclear cells (PBMCs), taken at new diagnosis, from a patient treated with antithyroid drugs. The receptor set was obtained from a woman in her late teens or twenties with Graves disease.

J is TRBJ1-2 and V is TRBV24-1, with 10 bases fitting TRBD1. This CDR3 region has 13 residues. From germline, CDR1 is KGHDR and CDR2 SFDVKD. V was pared by 4 bases and J by 8 bases, with 3 bases of the junction left unmatched. For the CDR3, the DNA is TGTGCCACCAGTGACGACAGGGGGCGAGGCTACACCTTC. Translated, it gives CATSDDRGRGYTF.

In this sample, this clonotype turned up many times. The J gene is TRBJ2-2, the V gene TRBV6-2 or TRBV6-3; 9 bases line up with TRBD1. This CDR3 has 14 residues. CDR1 MNHEY and CDR2 SVGEGT come from the germline V gene. In DNA, the CDR3 is TGTTCGATAACCAGGACAGGGGACACCGGGGAGCTGTTTTTT. Translated, it gives CSITRTGDTGELFF.

In this sample, this clonotype turned up many times. V and J are TRBV18 and TRBJ2-2; TRBD2 is a possible D gene (6 bases). Between the trimmed V and J ends, which lost 2 bases and 0 bases, there was a span of 16 bases. The CDR3 extends over 18 amino acids. The V gene's germline CDR1 is KGHSH and CDR2 LQKENI. The CDR3 DNA sequence: TGTGCCAGCTCACCAAGCGGGTCCGAACATCCGAACACCGGGGAGCTGTTTTTT. This codes for CASSPSGSEHPNTGELFF.

This clonotype has a count of ten or more. This sequence joins TRBV3-1 and TRBJ2-7; no firm D call. Germline CDR1 LGHDT, CDR2 YNNKEL (reference sequence). The CDR3 sequence is 15 residues long. Trimming pared 4 bases from V and 2 bases from J, leaving 15 bases between. The CDR3 here is CASSPPRKDPYEQYF. CDR3 bases: TGTGCCAGCAGCCCCCCCCGGAAGGACCCCTACGAGCAGTACTTC.

This clonotype was observed many times. J is TRBJ1-1 and V is TRBV7-4; D is ambiguous. Deletions cut 1 base from V and 0 bases from J, with 9 bases between. Germline V lookup: CDR1 SGHVT, CDR2 SQSDAQ. This CDR3 has 15 amino acids. The CDR3 is CASSLGEEVNTEAFF. The CDR3 coding sequence is TGTGCCAGCAGCTTAGGGGAGGAGGTGAACACTGAAGCTTTCTTT.

This clonotype was detected only a few times. The chain has TRBV10-3 and TRBJ2-3; 8 nucleotides match TRBD2. Germline CDR1 is ENHRY and CDR2 is SYGVKD. With V trimmed by 4 bases and J by 0 bases, 12 bases remained unmatched. CDR3 length: 18 amino acids. As DNA, the CDR3 is TGTGCCATCAGTGGAGATAGTGAGCGGGGGATTAGCACAGATACGCAGTATTTT. The encoded protein is CAISGDSERGISTDTQYF.

The table lists this clonotype with a few counts. CDR3 loop: CASSHPGTSGGSSYNEQFF. In nucleotides, the CDR3 is TGCGCCAGCAGCCACCCCGGGACTAGCGGGGGGAGCTCCTACAATGAGCAGTTCTTC. The V and J genes are TRBV4-1 and TRBJ2-1; 15 nucleotides align to TRBD2. The germline CDR1 and CDR2 sequences are MGHRA and YSYEKL. This CDR3 is built from 19 residues. V lost 3 bases to trimming and J lost 0 bases; unmatched junction nucleotides: 6.

There are many counts of this clonotype. The gene calls are TRBV28 and TRBJ1-1, with 8 bases fitting TRBD1. V dropped 6 bases and J dropped 4; count of bases not matched to a gene: 10. The CDR3 contains 15 residues. CDR1 is MDHEN, CDR2 SYDVKM, per germline. The CDR3 DNA is TGTGCCAGCAGGACAATACAGGGGGAGTTCACTGAAGCTTTCTTT. Translating it yields CASRTIQGEFTEAFF.

Ten or more counts support this clonotype. This chain links TRBV30 with TRBJ2-1; D is uncertain. CDR3 size: 13 residues. V was shortened by 0 bases and J by 3 bases, with 6 bases between the two germline ends. Germline lookup yields CDR1 GTSNPN and CDR2 SVGIG (reference sequence). CDR3 loop: CAWSVHGYNEQFF. In DNA form, the CDR3 reads TGTGCCTGGAGTGTACATGGCTACAATGAGCAGTTCTTC.

V gene TRBV28 combines with J gene TRBJ2-7; D remains ambiguous. Between the trimmed V and J ends, which lost 6 bases and 2 bases, there was a span of 20 bases. The CDR3 loop spans 16 amino acids. The germline V gene has CDR1 MDHEN and CDR2 SYDVKM. Here the CDR3 reads CASSPGLRSDPYEQYF. DNA of the CDR3: TGTGCCAGCAGCCCCGGATTGCGGTCGGACCCCTACGAGCAGTACTTC. The full variable domain, in which reference TRBV28 and TRBJ2-7 provide the parts outside the CDR3, is DVKVTQSSRYLVKRTGEKVFLECVQDMDHENMFWYRQDPGLGLRLIYFSYDVKMKEKGDIPEGYSVSREKKERFSLILESASTNQTSMYLCASSPGLRSDPYEQYFGPGTRLTVT.

This clonotype was picked up many times. The J gene is TRBJ2-1, the V gene TRBV3-1, with D perhaps matching TRBD1 (5 bases). The CDR3 is 16 amino acids. Germline lookup yields CDR1 LGHDT and CDR2 YNNKEL (reference sequence). Trimming took 0 bases from V and 7 from J, leaving 16 bases between them. The CDR3 DNA follows: TGTGCCAGCAGCCAAGACCGGAGATCCCCAGGGAATGAGCAGTTCTTC. Translated, it gives CASSQDRRSPGNEQFF.

This chain joins TRBV19 and TRBJ2-1; D gene ambiguous. CDR1 and CDR2 from the germline V gene are LNHDA and SQIVND (reference sequence). The germline V and J ends were trimmed by 5 bases and 11 bases, with 19 bases remaining between them. The CDR3 length is 14 residues. The CDR3, as DNA: TGTGCCAGTAGTCCCTACCAAGGGCTGATAAAGCAGTTCTTC. Protein: CASSPYQGLIKQFF.

This clonotype was recorded once. This chain connects TRBV7-9 to TRBJ2-1; 12 nucleotides agree with TRBD2. The CDR3 spans 16 residues. V trimming: 5 bases; J trimming: 0 bases; junction bases outside the gene matches: 2. Germline V gene lookup returns CDR1 SEHNR and CDR2 FQNEAQ (reference sequence). This CDR3 is CASSKTSGSSYNEQFF. The CDR3 DNA reads as TGTGCCAGCAGCAAGACTAGCGGGAGCTCCTACAATGAGCAGTTCTTC.

This chain connects TRBV14 to TRBJ1-3, with D maybe TRBD1 (5 bases). Germline V gene lookup returns CDR1 SGHDN and CDR2 FVKESK. This CDR3 is 16 amino acids long. The V and J ends lost 0 bases and 2 bases respectively, with 11 bases between them. CDR3 sequence (DNA): TGTGCCAGCAGCCAAGAACGACAGCCTACTGGAAACACCATATATTTT. Amino acid sequence: CASSQERQPTGNTIYF. Complete variable domain (other parts from reference TRBV14 and TRBJ1-3): EAGVTQFPSHSVIEKGQTVTLRCDPISGHDNLYWYRRVMGKEIKFLLHFVKESKQDESGMPNNRFLAERTGGTYSTLKVQPAELEDSGVYFCASSQERQPTGNTIYFGEGSWLTVV.

A few counts support this clonotype. The CDR3 does not close with the conserved phenylalanine or tryptophan, likely indicating a read error. The limits of the CDR3 on the DNA are not certain, so only TCRdb's listed CDR3 is given. This rearrangement joins TRBV7-2 to TRBJ1-1. The CDR3 is 11 residues long, counting both termini. Germline lookup yields CDR1 SGHTA and CDR2 FQGNSA. The CDR3 reads CASSLVGEVHY.

This clonotype has ten or more counts. This sequence joins TRBV27 and TRBJ2-1; TRBD1 aligns across 9 bases. V shed 4 bases, J shed 7 bases, and the junction held 5 bases outside the gene matches. The germline V gene has CDR1 MNHEY and CDR2 SMNVEV (reference sequence). The CDR3 covers 14 residues. CDR3 sequence (DNA): TGTGCCAGCAGTTCGATTGGACAGGGGAATGAGCAGTTCTTC. Encoded protein: CASSSIGQGNEQFF.

This clonotype was seen many times. The chain recombines TRBV30 with TRBJ1-1; D is unresolved. The germline V gene has CDR1 GTSNPN and CDR2 SVGIG (reference sequence). V was cut by 0 bases and J by 0 bases, with 8 bases left in between. This CDR3 spans 14 amino acids. The CDR3 region has the DNA TGTGCCTGGAGTGTGAAGGGCCTGAACACTGAAGCTTTCTTT. It yields the protein CAWSVKGLNTEAFF.

This clonotype was seen many times. The rearrangement links TRBV11-2 to TRBJ2-1, with no clear D. The CDR3 has 15 residues. V lost 7 bases, J lost 9 bases, and 22 bases lay in between. The germline V gene encodes CDR1 SGHAT and CDR2 FQNNGV. In nucleotides, the CDR3 is TGTGCCAGCACCTCATACCCGTACGGAACGTTTGAGCAGTTCTTC. Protein sequence: CASTSYPYGTFEQFF.

This clonotype was seen ten or more times. The rearrangement joins TRBV7-9 to TRBJ2-2; TRBD2 is a possible D gene (6 bases). Germline values: CDR1 SEHNR, CDR2 FQNEAQ (reference sequence). Trimming removed 7 bases from V and 1 base from J, with 16 bases in between. This CDR3 is 16 amino acids long. In DNA form, the CDR3 reads TGTGCCAGCACCCAAGGATGGCGGGGGAACACCGGGGAGCTGTTTTTT. It encodes CASTQGWRGNTGELFF.

This clonotype has at least ten counts. The chain has TRBV30 and TRBJ1-1, with TRBD1 matching 7 bases. This CDR3 contains 13 residues. V shed 4 bases, J shed 6 bases, and the junction held 8 bases outside the gene matches. Germline CDR1 reads GTSNPN; CDR2 reads SVGIG (reference sequence). CDR3 bases: TGTGCCTGGACCTTAACAGGGGAGGCTGAAGCTTTCTTT. It translates to CAWTLTGEAEAFF.

This clonotype was observed a handful of times. The genes are TRBV6-5 and TRBJ2-1; 14 bases agree with TRBD2. V lost 4 bases, J lost 9 bases, and 11 bases stayed unmatched. Germline V gene data show CDR1 as MNHEY and CDR2 as SVGAGI. This CDR3 contains 17 residues. The DNA of the CDR3 is TGTGCCAGCAGTTCGGGGACTAGCGGGAGTATCAGCGGTGAGCAGTTCTTC. Translated, it gives CASSSGTSGSISGEQFF.

This clonotype was counted between two and nine times. V gene TRBV4-1 combines with J gene TRBJ2-5; tentative D call: TRBD2 (5 bases). The ends were cut back, 0 bases at V and 3 bases at J, with 11 bases in the middle. Germline V lookup: CDR1 MGHRA, CDR2 YSYEKL. This CDR3 comprises 15 residues. The CDR3: CASSQEFRGEETQYF. The CDR3 DNA sequence: TGCGCCAGCAGCCAAGAATTTCGGGGAGAAGAGACCCAGTACTTC.

This clonotype came up many times. This CDR3 is CASSLGLDALGEQFF. The CDR3, as DNA: TGCGCCAGCAGCTTGGGGTTGGACGCATTGGGTGAGCAGTTCTTC. The J gene is TRBJ2-1, the V gene TRBV5-1; D uncertain. The CDR3 is made up of 15 amino acids. Germline lookup yields CDR1 SGHRS and CDR2 YFSETQ. The V and J ends lost 0 bases and 9 bases respectively, with 16 bases between them.

Ten or more counts support this clonotype. This sequence joins TRBV30 and TRBJ1-2; 8 bases agree with TRBD1. CDR3 length equals 13 residues. With 2 bases clipped from V and 7 bases from J, the junction kept 6 bases outside the gene matches. CDR1 is GTSNPN, CDR2 SVGIG, per germline (reference sequence). The CDR3, as DNA: TGTGCCTGGAGTTTGCAGGGGGCGTCTGGCTACACCTTC. It encodes CAWSLQGASGYTF. Full variable domain (outside the CDR3, taken from reference TRBV30 and TRBJ1-2): SQTIHQWPATLVQPVGSPLSLECTVEGTSNPNLYWYRQAAGRGLQLLFYSVGIGQISSEVPQNLSASRPQDRQFILSSKKLLLSDSGFYLCAWSLQGASGYTFGSGTRLTVV.

This clonotype showed up many times. The V call is TRBV28, the J call TRBJ2-7, with 9 bases lining up with TRBD1. Germline trimming cut 5 bases from V and 3 bases from J; bases unmatched to any gene: 5. The CDR3 loop spans 14 amino acids. Germline CDR1 reads MDHEN; CDR2 reads SYDVKM. CDR3 nucleotide sequence: TGTGCCAGCAGTGCATGGGACAGGGACTACGAGCAGTACTTC. Protein product: CASSAWDRDYEQYF.

The CDR3 reads CASSLDFGSSYEQYF. CDR3 nucleotide sequence: TGTGCCAGCAGCTTAGATTTCGGCTCCTCCTACGAGCAGTACTTC. The chain recombines TRBV7-9 with TRBJ2-7, with D unclear. Trimming shortened V by 1 base and J by 0 bases, and 10 bases separated the two germline ends. In germline, CDR1 is SEHNR, CDR2 FQNEAQ (reference sequence). This CDR3 is built from 15 residues.

For this clonotype: This may arise from a read error, as a much more abundant clone is one base away. The chain recombines TRBV3-1 with TRBJ2-2; 7 nucleotides agree with TRBD1. The CDR3 is made up of 16 amino acids. Germline V lookup: CDR1 LGHDT, CDR2 YNNKEL (reference sequence). The DNA for the CDR3 is TGTGCCAGCAGCCTTGTGACAGGGTCGAACACCGGGGAGCTGGTTTTT. This gives the protein CASSLVTGSNTGELVF.

Remarks on this clonotype: Given a much more abundant clone one base away, this may be a read error. The rearrangement joins TRBV7-9 to TRBJ2-7; D perhaps matches TRBD2 (5 bases). Germline V gene lookup returns CDR1 SEHNR and CDR2 FQNEAQ (reference sequence). Trimming removed 10 bases from V and 5 bases from J, with 15 bases in between. The CDR3 has 12 residues. The CDR3 nucleotides are TGTGCCAACGAGAGGGCCCGGGACGAGCAGTACTTC. Protein sequence: CANERARDEQYF.

In its sample, this clonotype was seen many times. The rearrangement uses TRBV5-1 and TRBJ2-7; either TRBD1 or TRBD2 may supply D (5 bases each). Trimming took off 4 bases at V and 0 bases at J, with 14 bases between the two ends. Germline V gene sequence: CDR1 SGHRS, CDR2 YFSETQ. The length of the CDR3 is 15 residues. DNA of the CDR3: TGCGCCAGCAGCGAGGGTGACAGAGTCTCCTACGAGCAGTACTTC. Translated: CASSEGDRVSYEQYF.

The chain links TRBV19 to TRBJ1-4; D ambiguous. This CDR3 spans 16 amino acids. V lost 7 bases, J lost 0 bases, and 15 bases lay in between. Germline CDR1 and CDR2: LNHDA and SQIVND (reference sequence). CDR3 in amino acids: CASTNWGETTNEKLFF. CDR3 DNA: TGTGCCAGTACCAACTGGGGAGAAACAACTAATGAAAAACTGTTTTTT.